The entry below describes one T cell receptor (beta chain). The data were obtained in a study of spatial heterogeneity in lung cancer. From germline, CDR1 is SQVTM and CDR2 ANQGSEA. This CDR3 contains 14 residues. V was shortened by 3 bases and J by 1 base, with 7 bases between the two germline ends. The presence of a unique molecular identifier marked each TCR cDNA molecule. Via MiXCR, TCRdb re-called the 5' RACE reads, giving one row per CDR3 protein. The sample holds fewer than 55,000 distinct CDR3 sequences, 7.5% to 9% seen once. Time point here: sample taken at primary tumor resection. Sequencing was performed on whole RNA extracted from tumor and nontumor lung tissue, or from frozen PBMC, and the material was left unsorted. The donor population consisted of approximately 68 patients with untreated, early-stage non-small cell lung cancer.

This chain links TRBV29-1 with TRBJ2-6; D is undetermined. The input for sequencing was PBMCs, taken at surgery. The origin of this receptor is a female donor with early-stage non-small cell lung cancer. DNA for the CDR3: TGCAGCGTTGAGGCTAGGTCTGGGGCCAACGTCCTGACTTTC. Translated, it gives CSVEARSGANVLTF.